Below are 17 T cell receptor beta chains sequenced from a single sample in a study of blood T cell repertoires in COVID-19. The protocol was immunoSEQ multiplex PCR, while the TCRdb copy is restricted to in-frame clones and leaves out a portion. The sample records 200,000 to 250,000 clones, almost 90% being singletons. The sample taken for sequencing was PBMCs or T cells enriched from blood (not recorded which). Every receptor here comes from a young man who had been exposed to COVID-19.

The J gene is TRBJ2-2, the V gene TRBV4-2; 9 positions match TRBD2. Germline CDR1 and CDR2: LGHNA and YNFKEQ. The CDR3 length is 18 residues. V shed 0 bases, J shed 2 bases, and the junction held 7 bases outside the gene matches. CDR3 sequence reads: CASSQEFQRGDNTGELFF. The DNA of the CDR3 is TGTGCCAGCAGCCAAGAGTTCCAGCGGGGGGACAACACCGGGGAGCTGTTTTTT.

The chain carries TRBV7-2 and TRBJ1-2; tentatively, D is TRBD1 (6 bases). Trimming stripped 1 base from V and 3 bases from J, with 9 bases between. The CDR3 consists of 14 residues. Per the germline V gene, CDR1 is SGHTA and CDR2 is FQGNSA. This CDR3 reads CASSLGAGDYGYTF. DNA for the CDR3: TGTGCCAGCAGCTTAGGGGCAGGGGACTATGGCTACACCTTC.

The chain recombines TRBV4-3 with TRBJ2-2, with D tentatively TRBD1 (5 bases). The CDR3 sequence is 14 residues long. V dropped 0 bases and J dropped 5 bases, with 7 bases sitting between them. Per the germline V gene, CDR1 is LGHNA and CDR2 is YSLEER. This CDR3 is CASSQDRGTGELFF. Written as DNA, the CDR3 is TGCGCCAGCAGCCAAGATAGGGGAACCGGGGAGCTGTTTTTT.

CDR3 residues: CASSLRQTNTGELFF. CDR3 DNA sequence: TGTGCCAGCAGTTTAAGACAAACGAACACCGGGGAGCTGTTTTTT. V usage is TRBV27 and J usage is TRBJ2-2; no definite D call. V was trimmed by 2 bases and J by 0 bases, leaving 7 bases between them. The CDR3 length is 15 residues. Germline V gives CDR1 MNHEY, CDR2 SMNVEV (reference sequence).

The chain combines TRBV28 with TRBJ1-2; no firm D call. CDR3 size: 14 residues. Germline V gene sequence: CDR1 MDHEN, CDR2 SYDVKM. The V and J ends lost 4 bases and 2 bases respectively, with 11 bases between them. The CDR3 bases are TGTGCCAGCAGTTCTTGGGGAGGAAACTATGGCTACACCTTC. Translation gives CASSSWGGNYGYTF.

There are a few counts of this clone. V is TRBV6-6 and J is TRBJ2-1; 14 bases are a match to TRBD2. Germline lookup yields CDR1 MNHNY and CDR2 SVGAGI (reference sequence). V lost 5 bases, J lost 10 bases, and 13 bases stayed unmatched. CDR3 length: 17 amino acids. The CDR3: CASSPLGLAGGRREQFF. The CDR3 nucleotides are TGTGCCAGCAGTCCGCTCGGACTAGCGGGGGGCCGCCGCGAGCAGTTCTTC.

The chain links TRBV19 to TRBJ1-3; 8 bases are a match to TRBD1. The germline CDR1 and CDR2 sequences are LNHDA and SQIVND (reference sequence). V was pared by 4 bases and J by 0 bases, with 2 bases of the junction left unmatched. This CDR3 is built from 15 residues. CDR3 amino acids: CASSNQGASGNTIYF. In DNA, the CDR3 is TGTGCCAGTAGTAACCAGGGGGCCTCTGGAAACACCATATATTTT.

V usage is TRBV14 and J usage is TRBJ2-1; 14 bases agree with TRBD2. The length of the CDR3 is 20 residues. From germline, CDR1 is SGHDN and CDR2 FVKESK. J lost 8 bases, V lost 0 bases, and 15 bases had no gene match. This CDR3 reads CASSQEVGRGLAGGSDEQFF. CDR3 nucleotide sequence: TGTGCCAGCAGCCAAGAAGTTGGCCGTGGACTAGCGGGGGGTAGCGATGAGCAGTTCTTC. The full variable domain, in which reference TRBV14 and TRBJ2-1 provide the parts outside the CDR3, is EAGVTQFPSHSVIEKGQTVTLRCDPISGHDNLYWYRRVMGKEIKFLLHFVKESKQDESGMPNNRFLAERTGGTYSTLKVQPAELEDSGVYFCASSQEVGRGLAGGSDEQFFGPGTRLTVL.

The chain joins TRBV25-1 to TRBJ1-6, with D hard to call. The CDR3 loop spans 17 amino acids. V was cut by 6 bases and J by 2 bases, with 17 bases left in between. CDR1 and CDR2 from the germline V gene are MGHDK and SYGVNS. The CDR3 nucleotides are TGTGCCAGCAGGAGGGAGAAAGAGCTGACCTATAATTCACCCCTCCACTTT. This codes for CASRREKELTYNSPLHF.

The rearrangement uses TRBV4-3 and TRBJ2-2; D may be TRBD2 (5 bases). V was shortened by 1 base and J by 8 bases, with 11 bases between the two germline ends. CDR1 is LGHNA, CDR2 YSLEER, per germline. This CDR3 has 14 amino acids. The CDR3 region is CASSQGQEGGELFF. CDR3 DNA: TGCGCCAGCAGCCAAGGTCAAGAGGGTGGGGAGCTGTTTTTT.

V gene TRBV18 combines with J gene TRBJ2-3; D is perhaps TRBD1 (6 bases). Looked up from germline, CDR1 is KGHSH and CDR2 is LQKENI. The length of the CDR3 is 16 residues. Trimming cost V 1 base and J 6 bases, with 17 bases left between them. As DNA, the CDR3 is TGTGCCAGCTCACCACTAGCAGGGGCTCCGAGGGATACGCAGTATTTT. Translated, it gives CASSPLAGAPRDTQYF.

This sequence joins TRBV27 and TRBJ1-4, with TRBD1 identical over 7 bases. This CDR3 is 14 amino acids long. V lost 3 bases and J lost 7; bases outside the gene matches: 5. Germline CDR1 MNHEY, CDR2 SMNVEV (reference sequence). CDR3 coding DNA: TGTGCCAGCAGTTTGGAAAGGGGGCGTGAAAAACTGTTTTTT. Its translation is CASSLERGREKLFF.

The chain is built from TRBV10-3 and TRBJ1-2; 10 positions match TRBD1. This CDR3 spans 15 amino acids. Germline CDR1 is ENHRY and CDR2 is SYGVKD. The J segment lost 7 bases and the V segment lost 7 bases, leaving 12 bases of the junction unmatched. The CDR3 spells CAINGGTGASSGYTF. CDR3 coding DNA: TGTGCCATCAACGGCGGGACAGGGGCTTCAAGTGGCTACACCTTC.

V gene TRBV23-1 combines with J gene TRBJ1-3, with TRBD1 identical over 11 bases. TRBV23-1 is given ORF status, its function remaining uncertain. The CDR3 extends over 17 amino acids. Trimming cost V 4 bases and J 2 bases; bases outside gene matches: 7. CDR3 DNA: TGCGCCAGCAGTCCATTCCCGGGACAGGGGGCTGGAAACACCATATATTTT. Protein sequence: CASSPFPGQGAGNTIYF.

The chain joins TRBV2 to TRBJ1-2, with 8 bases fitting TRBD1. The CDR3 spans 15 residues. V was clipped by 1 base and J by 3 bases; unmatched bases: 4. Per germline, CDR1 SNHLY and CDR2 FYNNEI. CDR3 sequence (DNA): TGTGCCAGCAGTGAAGGCCGGACAGGGTACTATGGCTACACCTTC. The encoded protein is CASSEGRTGYYGYTF. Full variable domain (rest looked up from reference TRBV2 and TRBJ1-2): EPEVTQTPSHQVTQMGQEVILRCVPISNHLYFYWYRQILGQKVEFLVSFYNNEISEKSEIFDDQFSVERPDGSNFTLKIRSTKLEDSAMYFCASSEGRTGYYGYTFGSGTRLTVV.

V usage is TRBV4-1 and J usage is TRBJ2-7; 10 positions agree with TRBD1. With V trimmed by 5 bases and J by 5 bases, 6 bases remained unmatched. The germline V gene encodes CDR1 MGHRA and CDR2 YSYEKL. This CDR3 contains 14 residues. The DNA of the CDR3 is TGCGCCAGCAGCTCTGGGACAGGGGCCGACGAGCAGTACTTC. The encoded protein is CASSSGTGADEQYF.

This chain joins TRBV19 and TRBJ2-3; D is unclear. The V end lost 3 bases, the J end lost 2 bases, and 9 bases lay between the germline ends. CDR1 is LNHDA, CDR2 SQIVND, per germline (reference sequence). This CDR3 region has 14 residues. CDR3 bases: TGTGCCAGTAGTATTACGGGTTTCACAGATACGCAGTATTTT. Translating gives CASSITGFTDTQYF.